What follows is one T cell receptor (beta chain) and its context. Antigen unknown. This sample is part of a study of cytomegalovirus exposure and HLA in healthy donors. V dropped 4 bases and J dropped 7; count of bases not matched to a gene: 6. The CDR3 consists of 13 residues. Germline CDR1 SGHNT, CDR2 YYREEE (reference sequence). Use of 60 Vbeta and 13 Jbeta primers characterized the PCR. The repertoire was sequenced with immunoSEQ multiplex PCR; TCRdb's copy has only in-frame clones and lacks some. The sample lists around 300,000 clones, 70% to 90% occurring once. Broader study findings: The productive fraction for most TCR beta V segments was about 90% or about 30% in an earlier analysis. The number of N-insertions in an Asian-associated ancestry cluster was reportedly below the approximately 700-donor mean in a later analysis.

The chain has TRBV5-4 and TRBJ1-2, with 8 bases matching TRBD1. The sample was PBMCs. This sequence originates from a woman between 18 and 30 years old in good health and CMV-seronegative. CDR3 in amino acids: CASSGSGTGGYTF. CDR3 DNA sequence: TGTGCCAGCAGCGGCTCTGGGACAGGTGGCTACACCTTC.